This T cell receptor (beta chain) was captured in a study of blood T cell repertoires in COVID-19. Measured with immunoSEQ multiplex PCR; TCRdb has only the in-frame clones, and not every one. Of around 150,000 clones listed, roughly four fifths are singletons. The germline V gene has CDR1 SQVTM and CDR2 ANQGSEA. J gave up 5 bases and V 1 base, and 11 bases lay outside the gene matches. CDR3 length: 16 residues. This sequence joins TRBV29-1 and TRBJ1-2, with 9 bases lining up with TRBD1. Sample: PBMCs or T cells enriched from blood (not recorded which). The receptor comes from a man in his forties or fifties who had recovered from COVID-19. For the CDR3, the DNA is TGCAGCGTTGAAGCACCCGGGACAGGGCGAGGATATGGCTACACCTTC. Translation: CSVEAPGTGRGYGYTF.